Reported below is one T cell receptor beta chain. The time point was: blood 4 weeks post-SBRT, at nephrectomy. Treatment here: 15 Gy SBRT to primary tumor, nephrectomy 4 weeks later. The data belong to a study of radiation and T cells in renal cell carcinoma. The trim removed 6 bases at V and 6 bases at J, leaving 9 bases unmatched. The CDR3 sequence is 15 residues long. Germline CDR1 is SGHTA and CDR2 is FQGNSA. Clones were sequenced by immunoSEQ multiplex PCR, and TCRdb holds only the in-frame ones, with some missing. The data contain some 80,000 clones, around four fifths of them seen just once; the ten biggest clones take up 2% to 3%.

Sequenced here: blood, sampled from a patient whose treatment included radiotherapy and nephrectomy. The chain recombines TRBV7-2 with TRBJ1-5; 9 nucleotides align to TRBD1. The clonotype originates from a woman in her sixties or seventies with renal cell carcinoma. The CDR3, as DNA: TGTGCCAGCAGTCTCGACACAGGGGGCGTTCAGCCCCAGCATTTT. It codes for CASSLDTGGVQPQHF.